This is a list of T cell receptor beta chains from one sample in a study of naive and memory T cell subsets. TCRdb ran MiXCR on the UMI-ligation and nested PCR reads and lists one entry per CDR3 protein. The sample lists around 37,000 distinct CDR3 sequences; roughly 11% were seen once. The sequenced sample was skin, obtained from a tuberculin skin test site. Receptor source: an adult in good health. Each CDR3 is given with its conserved first and last residue. D genes are given only for firm matches. Rows may omit the clone size; those that give it use once, few, many or a size class.

abundance: many
j_gene: TRBJ2-1
v_gene: TRBV7-9
d_gene: -
CDR3aa: CASSLAGLGEQFF
CDR3nt: TGTGCCAGCAGCTTAGCGGGGTTGGGTGAGCAGTTCTTC

abundance: few
j_gene: TRBJ1-5
v_gene: TRBV28
d_gene: -
CDR3aa: CASSLSVPNQPQHF
CDR3nt: TGTGCCAGCAGTTTATCGGTCCCCAATCAGCCCCAGCATTTT

abundance: many
j_gene: TRBJ2-4
v_gene: TRBV6-2/TRBV6-3
d_gene: TRBD2
CDR3aa: CASSYSSGGGNIQYF
CDR3nt: TGTGCCAGCAGTTACTCCAGCGGGGGAGGAAACATTCAGTACTTC

abundance: few
j_gene: TRBJ1-5
v_gene: TRBV2
d_gene: TRBD1
CDR3aa: CASSPGTGAPGSPQHF
CDR3nt: TGTGCCAGCAGTCCCGGGACAGGGGCCCCGGGATCGCCCCAGCATTTT

abundance: few
j_gene: TRBJ2-5
v_gene: TRBV29-1
d_gene: -
CDR3aa: CSVEGVGQETQYF
CDR3nt: TGCAGCGTTGAAGGTGTGGGGCAAGAGACCCAGTACTTC

abundance: many
j_gene: TRBJ2-5
v_gene: TRBV6-5
d_gene: -
CDR3aa: CASRPGERETQYF
CDR3nt: TGTGCCAGCCGACCAGGGGAGCGGGAGACCCAGTACTTC

abundance: -
j_gene: TRBJ2-5
v_gene: TRBV29-1
d_gene: -
CDR3aa: CSVPGLPQETQYF
CDR3nt: TGCAGCGTTCCGGGTCTACCTCAAGAGACCCAGTACTTC

abundance: -
j_gene: TRBJ2-1
v_gene: TRBV6-4
d_gene: TRBD2
CDR3aa: CASSDGRGGNNEQFF
CDR3nt: TGTGCCAGCAGTGACGGGCGGGGGGGTAACAATGAGCAGTTCTTC

abundance: -
j_gene: TRBJ1-2
v_gene: TRBV10-3
d_gene: -
CDR3aa: CAIRRQGREEGYTF
CDR3nt: TGTGCCATCAGGAGGCAGGGGCGTGAGGAAGGCTACACCTTC

abundance: -
j_gene: TRBJ1-1
v_gene: TRBV7-9
d_gene: TRBD1
CDR3aa: CASSLTGGSMEAFF
CDR3nt: TGTGCCAGCAGCTTAACAGGGGGAAGTATGGAAGCTTTCTTT

abundance: many
j_gene: TRBJ2-3
v_gene: TRBV7-9
d_gene: -
CDR3aa: CASSRDPTDTQYF
CDR3nt: TGTGCCAGCAGCAGGGACCCAACAGATACGCAGTATTTT

abundance: few
j_gene: TRBJ1-1
v_gene: TRBV6-1
d_gene: -
CDR3aa: CASSWGGFTEAFF
CDR3nt: TGTGCCAGCAGTTGGGGGGGGTTCACTGAAGCTTTCTTT

abundance: many
j_gene: TRBJ1-1
v_gene: TRBV20-1
d_gene: TRBD1
CDR3aa: CSAKGQGIMNTEAFF
CDR3nt: TGCAGTGCTAAGGGACAGGGGATCATGAACACTGAAGCTTTCTTT

abundance: few
j_gene: TRBJ2-5
v_gene: TRBV20-1
d_gene: -
CDR3aa: CSELPPHGETQYF
CDR3nt: TGCAGTGAGTTGCCGCCCCACGGAGAGACCCAGTACTTC

abundance: once
j_gene: TRBJ1-2
v_gene: TRBV11-2
d_gene: -
CDR3aa: CASSLGQRLYGYTF
CDR3nt: TGTGCCAGCAGCTTAGGACAGAGACTCTATGGCTACACCTTC

abundance: -
j_gene: TRBJ1-1
v_gene: TRBV9
d_gene: -
CDR3aa: CASSPRPESEAFF
CDR3nt: TGTGCCAGCAGCCCCCGACCGGAATCTGAAGCTTTCTTT

abundance: many
j_gene: TRBJ2-1
v_gene: TRBV6-5
d_gene: TRBD2
CDR3aa: CASSYEAGGRNEQFF
CDR3nt: TGTGCCAGCAGTTACGAAGCGGGGGGGCGCAATGAGCAGTTCTTC

abundance: many
j_gene: TRBJ2-1
v_gene: TRBV18
d_gene: TRBD1
CDR3aa: CASSNTGQGVNEQFF
CDR3nt: TGTGCCAGCTCCAACACGGGACAGGGGGTAAATGAGCAGTTCTTC

abundance: many
j_gene: TRBJ2-5
v_gene: TRBV7-2
d_gene: -
CDR3aa: CASSYSGPYQETQYF
CDR3nt: TGTGCCAGCAGCTATAGCGGACCGTACCAAGAGACCCAGTACTTC

abundance: -
j_gene: TRBJ1-2
v_gene: TRBV5-6
d_gene: TRBD1
CDR3aa: CASSLEDRVRNGDTF
CDR3nt: TGTGCCAGCAGCTTGGAGGACAGGGTTCGGAATGGCGACACCTTC

abundance: many
j_gene: TRBJ2-3
v_gene: TRBV25-1
d_gene: -
CDR3aa: CASSDRGADTQYF
CDR3nt: TGTGCCAGCAGTGACAGGGGGGCAGATACGCAGTATTTT

abundance: -
j_gene: TRBJ1-1
v_gene: TRBV7-9
d_gene: -
CDR3aa: CASSLLTETEAFF
CDR3nt: TGTGCCAGCAGCTTACTGACGGAGACTGAAGCTTTCTTT

abundance: few
j_gene: TRBJ2-1
v_gene: TRBV7-2
d_gene: -
CDR3aa: CASSPTAWSSYNEQFF
CDR3nt: TGTGCCAGCAGCCCAACGGCCTGGAGCTCCTACAATGAGCAGTTCTTC

abundance: -
j_gene: TRBJ2-5
v_gene: TRBV12-3/TRBV12-4
d_gene: TRBD2
CDR3aa: CASSSEGLAGQETQYF
CDR3nt: TGTGCCAGCAGTTCAGAGGGACTAGCGGGCCAAGAGACCCAGTACTTC

abundance: many
j_gene: TRBJ2-7
v_gene: TRBV20-1
d_gene: TRBD1
CDR3aa: CSATRDRGQIGQYF
CDR3nt: TGCAGTGCTACCCGGGACAGGGGGCAGATTGGGCAGTACTTC

abundance: many
j_gene: TRBJ1-1
v_gene: TRBV6-6
d_gene: -
CDR3aa: CASRETGLAFF
CDR3nt: TGTGCCAGCAGGGAAACAGGGTTGGCTTTCTTT

abundance: many
j_gene: TRBJ2-1
v_gene: TRBV6-5
d_gene: TRBD2
CDR3aa: CASGLAGDRANNEQFF
CDR3nt: TGTGCCTCCGGACTAGCGGGAGATAGGGCAAACAATGAGCAGTTCTTC

abundance: many
j_gene: TRBJ1-1
v_gene: TRBV20-1
d_gene: -
CDR3aa: CSANPRGVNTEAFF
CDR3nt: TGCAGTGCTAACCCCCGCGGGGTAAACACTGAAGCTTTCTTT

abundance: many
j_gene: TRBJ2-1
v_gene: TRBV27
d_gene: TRBD1
CDR3aa: CASRRTGGPSSYNEQFF
CDR3nt: TGTGCCAGCAGGCGGACAGGGGGCCCGAGCTCCTACAATGAGCAGTTCTTC

abundance: -
j_gene: TRBJ2-1
v_gene: TRBV4-1
d_gene: TRBD2
CDR3aa: CASSQYGTPGGYNEQFF
CDR3nt: TGCGCCAGCAGCCAATATGGGACGCCGGGAGGATACAATGAGCAGTTCTTC

abundance: many
j_gene: TRBJ2-3
v_gene: TRBV27
d_gene: TRBD2
CDR3aa: CASSFSGGGTDTQYF
CDR3nt: TGTGCCAGCAGTTTTAGCGGGGGCGGCACAGATACGCAGTATTTT

abundance: many
j_gene: TRBJ2-7
v_gene: TRBV28
d_gene: -
CDR3aa: CASRTPGLQSYEQYF
CDR3nt: TGTGCCAGCAGAACCCCGGGACTCCAGAGCTACGAGCAGTACTTC

abundance: few
j_gene: TRBJ1-3
v_gene: TRBV6-2/TRBV6-3
d_gene: -
CDR3aa: CASTPYRGLGRGQRNSGNTIYF
CDR3nt: TGTGCCAGCACCCCCTACCGGGGGCTCGGGCGAGGACAAAGAAACTCTGGAAACACCATATATTTT

abundance: many
j_gene: TRBJ1-5
v_gene: TRBV20-1
d_gene: -
CDR3aa: CSATLEATHQPQHF
CDR3nt: TGCAGTGCTACCCTCGAGGCCACACATCAGCCCCAGCATTTT

abundance: -
j_gene: TRBJ2-7
v_gene: TRBV5-1
d_gene: TRBD2
CDR3aa: CASKENSGSGYEQYF
CDR3nt: TGCGCCAGCAAAGAGAATAGCGGGAGTGGGTACGAGCAGTACTTC

abundance: -
j_gene: TRBJ1-1
v_gene: TRBV16
d_gene: -
CDR3aa: CASSQSGVEAFF
CDR3nt: TGTGCCAGCAGCCAATCAGGTGTTGAAGCTTTCTTT

abundance: -
j_gene: TRBJ2-2
v_gene: TRBV5-4
d_gene: TRBD1
CDR3aa: CASSFGGQGTGELFF
CDR3nt: TGTGCCAGCAGCTTTGGGGGACAGGGCACCGGGGAGCTGTTTTTT

abundance: -
j_gene: TRBJ2-2
v_gene: TRBV7-3
d_gene: -
CDR3aa: CASSRFGADANTGELFF
CDR3nt: TGTGCCAGCAGCCGGTTTGGGGCGGACGCGAACACCGGGGAGCTGTTTTTT

abundance: -
j_gene: TRBJ2-7
v_gene: TRBV19
d_gene: TRBD2
CDR3aa: CASTLSSGLALEQYF
CDR3nt: TGTGCCAGTACCCTCAGCTCAGGACTAGCCCTCGAGCAGTACTTC

abundance: few
j_gene: TRBJ2-1
v_gene: TRBV20-1
d_gene: -
CDR3aa: CSARFLGSYNEQFF
CDR3nt: TGCAGTGCTAGGTTTCTGGGTTCCTACAATGAGCAGTTCTTC

abundance: few
j_gene: TRBJ2-7
v_gene: TRBV7-2
d_gene: TRBD2
CDR3aa: CASSPDMGGGYEQYF
CDR3nt: TGTGCCAGCAGCCCAGATATGGGGGGAGGGTACGAGCAGTACTTC

abundance: many
j_gene: TRBJ2-1
v_gene: TRBV18
d_gene: -
CDR3aa: CASSPPSRVGVNEQFF
CDR3nt: TGTGCCAGCTCACCACCGTCCAGGGTGGGAGTCAATGAGCAGTTCTTC

abundance: many
j_gene: TRBJ2-5
v_gene: TRBV5-1
d_gene: -
CDR3aa: CASSPQYGETQYF
CDR3nt: TGCGCCAGCAGCCCTCAGTATGGCGAGACCCAGTACTTC

abundance: few
j_gene: TRBJ1-5
v_gene: TRBV12-3/TRBV12-4
d_gene: -
CDR3aa: CASSLLPPSRRGEPQHF
CDR3nt: TGTGCCAGCAGTTTGCTCCCGCCGTCTCGGCGGGGTGAGCCCCAGCATTTT

abundance: many
j_gene: TRBJ2-7
v_gene: TRBV11-3
d_gene: -
CDR3aa: CASSSLLTAYEQYF
CDR3nt: TGTGCCAGCAGCTCCCTCCTGACCGCCTACGAGCAGTACTTC

abundance: many
j_gene: TRBJ2-4
v_gene: TRBV19
d_gene: -
CDR3aa: CASIGPRNIQYF
CDR3nt: TGTGCCAGTATAGGTCCCAGGAACATTCAGTACTTC

abundance: -
j_gene: TRBJ2-7
v_gene: TRBV20-1
d_gene: TRBD2
CDR3aa: CSAREGTSGNYEQYF
CDR3nt: TGCAGTGCTAGAGAAGGGACTAGCGGGAATTACGAGCAGTACTTC

abundance: -
j_gene: TRBJ1-1
v_gene: TRBV7-9
d_gene: -
CDR3aa: CASSLDLLMNTEAFF
CDR3nt: TGTGCCAGCAGCTTAGATCTCCTGATGAACACTGAAGCTTTCTTT

abundance: few
j_gene: TRBJ1-5
v_gene: TRBV6-1
d_gene: -
CDR3aa: CASWTLRRDRPQHF
CDR3nt: TGTGCCAGCTGGACACTCAGGCGGGATCGGCCCCAGCATTTT

abundance: many
j_gene: TRBJ2-1
v_gene: TRBV5-1
d_gene: -
CDR3aa: CASSSGSTSTSSYNEQFF
CDR3nt: TGCGCCAGCAGCTCCGGGAGCACCTCTACTTCCTCCTACAATGAGCAGTTCTTC

abundance: -
j_gene: TRBJ2-3
v_gene: TRBV6-5
d_gene: -
CDR3aa: CASSPWVSTDTQYF
CDR3nt: TGTGCCAGCAGTCCCTGGGTGAGCACAGATACGCAGTATTTT

abundance: -
j_gene: TRBJ2-1
v_gene: TRBV5-6
d_gene: TRBD2
CDR3aa: CASTGTSGYNEQFF
CDR3nt: TGTGCCAGCACTGGGACTAGCGGTTACAATGAGCAGTTCTTC

abundance: many
j_gene: TRBJ1-6
v_gene: TRBV20-1
d_gene: -
CDR3aa: CSARASRSHNSPLHF
CDR3nt: TGCAGTGCTAGAGCTTCCAGAAGTCATAATTCACCCCTCCACTTT

abundance: many
j_gene: TRBJ1-1
v_gene: TRBV6-2/TRBV6-3
d_gene: -
CDR3aa: CASNKGSERNTEAFF
CDR3nt: TGTGCCAGCAACAAGGGGTCCGAAAGGAACACTGAAGCTTTCTTT

abundance: few
j_gene: TRBJ1-2
v_gene: TRBV12-3/TRBV12-4
d_gene: TRBD1
CDR3aa: CASSGHGTAGYGYTF
CDR3nt: TGTGCCAGCAGCGGACATGGGACAGCGGGCTATGGCTACACCTTC

abundance: many
j_gene: TRBJ1-2
v_gene: TRBV20-1
d_gene: TRBD1
CDR3aa: CSARDMAGQFYGYTF
CDR3nt: TGCAGTGCTAGAGATATGGCGGGACAGTTCTATGGCTACACCTTC

abundance: many
j_gene: TRBJ2-7
v_gene: TRBV12-5
d_gene: TRBD2
CDR3aa: CASGIKRGLITEQYF
CDR3nt: TGTGCTAGTGGTATTAAGCGGGGCCTTATTACCGAGCAGTACTTC

abundance: medium-sized
j_gene: TRBJ2-1
v_gene: TRBV11-2
d_gene: -
CDR3aa: CASRPIVNEQFF
CDR3nt: TGTGCCAGCAGACCCATCGTGAATGAGCAGTTCTTC

abundance: many
j_gene: TRBJ1-2
v_gene: TRBV7-9
d_gene: -
CDR3aa: CASSLGGYFNYGYTF
CDR3nt: TGTGCCAGCAGCTTGGGGGGATACTTCAACTATGGCTACACCTTC